A selection of T cell receptor beta chains follows, all from one sample in a study of cytomegalovirus exposure and HLA in healthy donors. Clones were sequenced by immunoSEQ multiplex PCR, and TCRdb holds only the in-frame ones, with some missing. The data contain around 210,000 clones, 85% of them singletons. The source material was PBMCs. These receptors all come from a girl aged 2 to 9 in good health and CMV-seronegative. Both conserved end residues are part of each CDR3. D genes are given only for firm matches. Clone size is given for some rows only: seen once, a few or many times, or a class if the clone is expanded.

clone size: NA; V gene: TRBV9; J gene: TRBJ2-1; D gene: TRBD1; CDR3 protein: CASSALTGTYNEQFF; CDR3 DNA: TGTGCCAGCAGCGCTTTGACAGGGACCTACAATGAGCAGTTCTTC
clone size: NA; V gene: TRBV12-5; J gene: TRBJ2-1; D gene: NA; CDR3 protein: CASGLGGTSYNEQFF; CDR3 DNA: TGTGCTAGTGGTTTGGGCGGGACCTCCTACAATGAGCAGTTCTTC
clone size: NA; V gene: TRBV7-9; J gene: TRBJ2-5; D gene: TRBD2; CDR3 protein: CASSASGRIGETQYF; CDR3 DNA: TGTGCCAGCAGCGCTAGCGGGAGAATAGGAGAGACCCAGTACTTC
clone size: NA; V gene: TRBV6-1; J gene: TRBJ1-6; D gene: TRBD1; CDR3 protein: CASSEVWTGLGTPLHF; CDR3 DNA: TGTGCCAGCAGTGAAGTTTGGACAGGATTGGGGACACCCCTCCACTTT
clone size: NA; V gene: TRBV2; J gene: TRBJ1-1; D gene: NA; CDR3 protein: CASSERELYTEAFF; CDR3 DNA: TGTGCCAGCAGTGAGAGGGAGCTGTACACTGAAGCTTTCTTT
clone size: NA; V gene: TRBV4-1; J gene: TRBJ2-7; D gene: TRBD2; CDR3 protein: CASSQGLAGADEQYF; CDR3 DNA: TGCGCCAGCAGCCAGGGACTAGCGGGCGCCGACGAGCAGTACTTC
clone size: NA; V gene: TRBV18; J gene: TRBJ2-3; D gene: NA; CDR3 protein: CASSPGGDTQYF; CDR3 DNA: TGTGCCAGCTCACCGGGGGGAGATACGCAGTATTTT
clone size: NA; V gene: TRBV11-2; J gene: TRBJ2-1; D gene: NA; CDR3 protein: CASSPERILGEQFF; CDR3 DNA: TGTGCCAGCAGCCCAGAGCGGATACTTGGTGAGCAGTTCTTC
clone size: NA; V gene: TRBV11-2; J gene: TRBJ2-7; D gene: NA; CDR3 protein: CASSLDYSVEQYF; CDR3 DNA: TGTGCCAGCAGCTTAGATTACAGTGTTGAGCAGTACTTC
clone size: NA; V gene: TRBV10-3; J gene: TRBJ1-2; D gene: NA; CDR3 protein: CAISESGQNYGYTF; CDR3 DNA: TGTGCCATCAGTGAGTCAGGACAGAACTATGGCTACACCTTC
clone size: NA; V gene: TRBV29-1; J gene: TRBJ2-7; D gene: TRBD2; CDR3 protein: CSPPSGTIYEQYF; CDR3 DNA: TGCAGTCCCCCTAGCGGGACCATCTACGAGCAGTACTTC
clone size: NA; V gene: TRBV5-8; J gene: TRBJ2-6; D gene: TRBD2; CDR3 protein: CASSSLAGVSGANVLTF; CDR3 DNA: TGTGCCAGCAGCTCACTAGCGGGCGTTTCTGGGGCCAACGTCCTGACTTTC
clone size: NA; V gene: TRBV7-2; J gene: TRBJ2-3; D gene: TRBD2; CDR3 protein: CASSPHSGRGENTQYF; CDR3 DNA: TGTGCCAGCAGCCCGCATAGCGGGAGGGGAGAAAATACGCAGTATTTT
clone size: NA; V gene: TRBV5-4; J gene: TRBJ2-7; D gene: TRBD2; CDR3 protein: CASSFSGGVGEQYF; CDR3 DNA: TGTGCCAGCAGCTTTAGCGGGGGGGTGGGGGAGCAGTACTTC
clone size: NA; V gene: TRBV7-9; J gene: TRBJ1-2; D gene: NA; CDR3 protein: CASSLGTRGYTF; CDR3 DNA: TGTGCCAGCAGCTTAGGTACACGTGGCTACACCTTC
clone size: NA; V gene: TRBV7-3; J gene: TRBJ2-3; D gene: NA; CDR3 protein: CASSRNRGQGGSTQYF; CDR3 DNA: TGTGCCAGCAGCAGAAACCGCGGCCAGGGCGGTAGTACGCAGTATTTT
clone size: NA; V gene: TRBV7-9; J gene: TRBJ2-2; D gene: NA; CDR3 protein: CASSLDWTGELFF; CDR3 DNA: TGTGCCAGCAGCTTAGACTGGACCGGGGAGCTGTTTTTT
clone size: NA; V gene: TRBV2; J gene: TRBJ2-7; D gene: NA; CDR3 protein: CASSANRGGYYEQYF; CDR3 DNA: TGTGCCAGCAGTGCCAACAGGGGGGGGTACTACGAGCAGTACTTC
clone size: NA; V gene: TRBV7-9; J gene: TRBJ1-1; D gene: NA; CDR3 protein: CSSSFRGAEAFF; CDR3 DNA: TGTTCCAGCAGCTTCCGGGGGGCTGAAGCTTTCTTT
clone size: NA; V gene: TRBV7-9; J gene: TRBJ1-5; D gene: TRBD1; CDR3 protein: CASSLALFSDREGQPQHF; CDR3 DNA: TGTGCCAGCAGCTTAGCGTTGTTTTCGGACAGGGAGGGTCAGCCCCAGCATTTT
clone size: NA; V gene: TRBV6-6; J gene: TRBJ2-1; D gene: NA; CDR3 protein: CASSYSKSSEGEQFF; CDR3 DNA: TGTGCCAGCAGTTACTCAAAGTCTAGCGAGGGGGAGCAGTTCTTC
clone size: NA; V gene: TRBV5-1; J gene: TRBJ2-3; D gene: NA; CDR3 protein: CASSLGASGTDTQYF; CDR3 DNA: TGCGCCAGCAGCTTGGGAGCTTCCGGCACAGATACGCAGTATTTT
clone size: NA; V gene: TRBV19; J gene: TRBJ1-4; D gene: NA; CDR3 protein: CASTPSGGSPIEKLFF; CDR3 DNA: TGTGCCAGTACCCCCTCGGGGGGCTCCCCCATTGAAAAACTGTTTTTT
clone size: NA; V gene: TRBV10-3; J gene: TRBJ2-1; D gene: TRBD2; CDR3 protein: CAISESLAGTNEQFF; CDR3 DNA: TGTGCCATCAGTGAGTCTTTAGCGGGAACCAATGAGCAGTTCTTC
clone size: few; V gene: TRBV6-4; J gene: TRBJ1-5; D gene: NA; CDR3 protein: CASSEQEGQPQHF; CDR3 DNA: TGTGCCAGCAGTGAACAGGAGGGGCAGCCCCAGCATTTT
clone size: NA; V gene: TRBV30; J gene: TRBJ2-3; D gene: TRBD2; CDR3 protein: CAWAPGLALTDTQYF; CDR3 DNA: TGTGCCTGGGCCCCAGGACTAGCGCTCACAGATACGCAGTATTTT
clone size: NA; V gene: TRBV30; J gene: TRBJ1-2; D gene: NA; CDR3 protein: CAWSVRGSGRNGYTF; CDR3 DNA: TGTGCCTGGAGTGTACGAGGCTCCGGGAGGAATGGCTACACCTTC
clone size: NA; V gene: TRBV27; J gene: TRBJ1-5; D gene: TRBD1; CDR3 protein: CASSLGGGWQPQHF; CDR3 DNA: TGTGCCAGCAGTTTAGGAGGGGGCTGGCAGCCCCAGCATTTT
clone size: NA; V gene: TRBV19; J gene: TRBJ2-3; D gene: NA; CDR3 protein: CASSMGGADTQYF; CDR3 DNA: TGTGCCAGTAGTATGGGAGGCGCAGATACGCAGTATTTT
clone size: NA; V gene: TRBV7-9; J gene: TRBJ2-1; D gene: NA; CDR3 protein: CASSPRRLAVPSSYNEQFF; CDR3 DNA: TGTGCCAGCAGCCCCCGACGGTTAGCGGTCCCGAGCTCCTACAATGAGCAGTTCTTC
clone size: few; V gene: TRBV6-1; J gene: TRBJ1-4; D gene: TRBD1; CDR3 protein: CASSEGRTGPEKLFF; CDR3 DNA: TGTGCCAGCAGTGAAGGTCGGACAGGGCCTGAAAAACTGTTTTTT
clone size: NA; V gene: TRBV15; J gene: TRBJ1-3; D gene: NA; CDR3 protein: CATSRDGRGSGNTIYF; CDR3 DNA: TGTGCCACCAGCAGAGATGGGAGGGGTTCTGGAAACACCATATATTTT
clone size: few; V gene: TRBV6-6; J gene: TRBJ1-4; D gene: NA; CDR3 protein: CASGQQGRNEKLFF; CDR3 DNA: TGTGCCAGCGGACAACAGGGCCGTAATGAAAAACTGTTTTTT
clone size: NA; V gene: TRBV5-1; J gene: TRBJ1-5; D gene: NA; CDR3 protein: CASSLGSRNQPQHF; CDR3 DNA: TGCGCCAGCAGCTTGGGGTCTAGGAATCAGCCCCAGCATTTT
clone size: NA; V gene: TRBV7-9; J gene: TRBJ2-7; D gene: NA; CDR3 protein: CASSLARYAQYF; CDR3 DNA: TGTGCCAGCAGCTTAGCGCGCTACGCGCAGTACTTC
clone size: NA; V gene: TRBV6-5; J gene: TRBJ2-7; D gene: TRBD1; CDR3 protein: CASSPRDRGLYEQYF; CDR3 DNA: TGTGCCAGCAGCCCCCGGGACAGGGGACTCTACGAGCAGTACTTC
clone size: once; V gene: TRBV2; J gene: TRBJ1-2; D gene: NA; CDR3 protein: CASSGTGSGGYTF; CDR3 DNA: TGTGCCAGCAGTGGTACAGGGTCGGGGGGCTACACCTTC
clone size: NA; V gene: TRBV27; J gene: TRBJ2-7; D gene: NA; CDR3 protein: CASRSSYEQYF; CDR3 DNA: TGTGCCAGCAGGAGCTCCTACGAGCAGTACTTC
clone size: NA; V gene: TRBV13; J gene: TRBJ2-3; D gene: TRBD2; CDR3 protein: CASASGNTDTQYF; CDR3 DNA: TGTGCCAGTGCTAGCGGAAACACAGATACGCAGTATTTT
clone size: NA; V gene: TRBV7-6; J gene: TRBJ2-7; D gene: TRBD1; CDR3 protein: CASSRQGAYEQYF; CDR3 DNA: TGTGCCAGCAGCCGACAGGGGGCGTACGAGCAGTACTTC